Given below is one TCR beta chain in context. Antigen: not known. This record belongs to a study of cytomegalovirus exposure and HLA in healthy donors. Study-level results: In an earlier analysis, productive rearrangement rates for most beta V segments clustered near 87% or 30%. A later analysis linked a missense variant in DCLRE1C to the trimming of TCR beta V and J genes.

Healthy people donating bone marrow made up the donors. The study ran its PCR with 60 Vbeta and 13 Jbeta primers. Original processing methods: Later analysis identified roughly 84 million unique TCR beta chains, 9 million to 13 million shared. The repertoire was sequenced with immunoSEQ multiplex PCR; TCRdb's copy has only in-frame clones and lacks some. V, J and clone size were drawn from that table, and D and trimming were deduced from the DNA. This table holds approximately 96,000 clones, approximately 79% found once. The V end was cut by 5 bases, the J end by 3 bases, with 11 bases between. CDR1 is LNHDA and CDR2 is SQIVND in the germline V gene (reference sequence). This CDR3 comprises 14 residues.

The sample taken for sequencing was PBMCs. J is TRBJ2-1 and V is TRBV19; a weak D match, TRBD2 (5 bases). The source is a male donor in good health and CMV-seronegative. CDR3 DNA: TGTGCCAGTAGTGCTTCCGGGAACTACAATGAGCAGTTCTTC. Amino acids: CASSASGNYNEQFF.